The clone carrying this T cell receptor (beta chain) was counted many times. Its antigen remains unidentified. This CDR3 comprises 14 residues. CDR1 and CDR2 from the germline V gene are ENHRY and SYGVKD. The V and J ends lost 2 bases and 7 bases, in that order; junction bases with no gene match: 5. This entry is derived from a study of cytotoxic CD8 clonotypes in ibrutinib-treated CLL. Study results and limitations: Sampling times differed between sustained-remission and progressing patients.

This table comes from immunoSEQ multiplex PCR, and its TCRdb copy is limited to in-frame clones, with some not included. The table lists fewer than 300,000 clones, roughly three quarters of them singletons. The gene calls are TRBV10-3 and TRBJ1-5, with TRBD1 matching over 7 bases. The sample here was PBMCs, taken at disease progression, from a patient treated with ibrutinib. The TCR sequence derives from a human donor with chronic lymphocytic leukemia. The CDR3 DNA follows: TGTGCCATCAGTGAGACAGGGGCACACCAGCCCCAGCATTTT. It is translated as CAISETGAHQPQHF.